What follows are 23 T cell receptor beta chains derived from one specimen sequenced in a study of T-cell memory formation after mild COVID-19 (dated by TCRdb to the early 2020s). To prepare the library, 5' RACE was applied. The listed sequencing device is Illumina NovaSeq 6000. TCRdb itself trimmed the public reads at Q25 with fastp, ran MiXCR and retained productive beta chains. Duplicate CDR3 protein sequences are folded into a single record with the most common DNA and genes. The sample records roughly 450,000 distinct CDR3 sequences, 15% to 20% of which are singletons. Around 12% of the sample is in the top ten clones. The sample taken for sequencing was PBMCs or a T cell subset sorted from them (not recorded which). All receptors come from an adult woman who had mild COVID-19 (a few samples of this study predate the infection). The sample titles of this study are shuffled in the database, so cell type and time point are left out; the donor was told from shared clones.

This chain uses TRBV7-7 with TRBJ2-2, with D possibly TRBD2 on 5 matching bases. V lost 7 bases and J lost 5, with 17 bases in between. Germline V CDR1 and CDR2: SSHAT, FNYEAQ (reference sequence). The length of the CDR3 is 15 residues. The CDR3 protein is CASTPSTGKTGELFF. The DNA for the CDR3 is TGTGCCAGCACCCCCTCTACGGGGAAAACCGGGGAGCTGTTTTTT.

This clonotype has more than one count but fewer than ten. This chain connects TRBV5-1 to TRBJ2-3; the D gene could be TRBD1 or TRBD2 (5 bases each). Germline loops: CDR1 SGHRS, CDR2 YFSETQ. The ends were cut back, 4 bases at V and 2 bases at J, with 17 bases in the middle. The CDR3 extends over 16 amino acids. DNA for the CDR3: TGCGCCAGCAGCCCCAACCCCGGGACCAACACAGATACGCAGTATTTT. Encoded protein: CASSPNPGTNTDTQYF. Full variable domain (missing parts from reference TRBV5-1 and TRBJ2-3): KAGVTQTPRYLIKTRGQQVTLSCSPISGHRSVSWYQQTPGQGLQFLFEYFSETQRNKGNFPGRFSGRQFSNSRSEMNVSTLELGDSALYLCASSPNPGTNTDTQYFGPGTRLTVL.

There are many counts of this clonotype. The rearrangement links TRBV7-8 to TRBJ2-3; 11 bases are shared with TRBD2. Germline V CDR1 and CDR2: SGHVS, FQNEAQ. J lost 4 bases, V lost 0 bases, and 6 bases had no gene match. The length of the CDR3 is 17 residues. CDR3 DNA: TGTGCCAGCAGCTTAGCGCTTAGCGGGAGGGCCTCAGATACGCAGTATTTT. Residues: CASSLALSGRASDTQYF.

This chain uses TRBV5-1 with TRBJ2-5; no reliable D call. Germline V lookup: CDR1 SGHRS, CDR2 YFSETQ. The V end lost 0 bases, the J end lost 3 bases, and 9 bases lay between the germline ends. The CDR3 is 14 residues long. For the CDR3, the DNA is TGCGCCAGCAGCTTGGGGAATGGAGAAGAGACCCAGTACTTC. Protein sequence: CASSLGNGEETQYF.

This clonotype occurred a few times. The gene calls are TRBV12-3 or TRBV12-4 and TRBJ2-2; 7 nucleotides align to TRBD2. There are 16 residues in the CDR3. V was clipped by 4 bases and J by 4 bases; unmatched bases: 9. The CDR3 nucleotides read TGTGCCAGCAGTTCCTTGACTAGCCTCCTCACCGGGGAGCTGTTTTTT. Its protein product is CASSSLTSLLTGELFF.

The rearrangement links TRBV20-1 to TRBJ2-5, with D perhaps TRBD1 (5 bases). Trimming took 5 bases from V and 7 from J, leaving 14 bases between them. The CDR3 loop spans 12 amino acids. Germline assignment: CDR1 DFQATT and CDR2 SNEGSKA (reference sequence). Here the CDR3 DNA reads TGCAGTGCTCCCTTCGCAGGGTTGACCCAGTACTTC. Encoded protein: CSAPFAGLTQYF.

The chain recombines TRBV2 with TRBJ1-6; D remains unclear. This CDR3 has 15 amino acids. The V end lost 0 bases, the J end lost 10 bases, and 13 bases lay between the germline ends. CDR1 is SNHLY and CDR2 is FYNNEI in the germline V gene. The chain's CDR3 is CASSEANPTRSPLHF. In DNA, the CDR3 is TGTGCCAGCAGTGAAGCGAACCCCACCCGGTCACCCCTCCACTTT.

This sequence joins TRBV27 and TRBJ2-3; D gene uncertain. Trimming took off 3 bases at V and 1 base at J, with 11 bases between the two ends. The CDR3 covers 15 residues. Germline V lookup: CDR1 MNHEY, CDR2 SMNVEV (reference sequence). This CDR3 reads CASSFLAQRTDTQYF. The CDR3 bases are TGTGCCAGCAGTTTCTTGGCCCAACGCACAGATACGCAGTATTTT.

The CDR3 region is CASSQEDRRNYGYTF. The CDR3, as DNA: TGTGCCAGCAGCCAAGAGGACAGGAGGAACTATGGCTACACCTTC. The J gene is TRBJ1-2, the V gene TRBV4-2, with 7 bases matching TRBD1. CDR3 length equals 15 residues. Germline-derived CDR1 and CDR2 are LGHNA and YNFKEQ. J gave up 2 bases and V 0 bases, and 3 bases lay outside the gene matches.

The chain has TRBV27 and TRBJ2-7; 11 bases fit TRBD1. With 6 bases clipped from V and 3 bases from J, the junction kept 7 bases outside the gene matches. This CDR3 spans 15 amino acids. Germline V gene lookup returns CDR1 MNHEY and CDR2 SMNVEV (reference sequence). Written as DNA, the CDR3 is TGTGCCAGCAGCCGGGGGACAGGGGGTTACTACGAGCAGTACTTC. Protein: CASSRGTGGYYEQYF.

This clonotype has a handful of counts. J is TRBJ2-3 and V is TRBV29-1; 10 bases agree with TRBD1. V gave up 7 bases and J gave up 8 bases; unmatched junction bases: 12. The CDR3 has 14 residues. Germline-derived CDR1 and CDR2 are SQVTM and ANQGSEA. The CDR3 nucleotides read TGCAGCGCTGGGACAGGGGCTAACACTGGTACGCAGTATTTT. Its protein is CSAGTGANTGTQYF.

The J gene is TRBJ2-7, the V gene TRBV7-9, with 9 positions matching TRBD1. There are 14 residues in the CDR3. The ends lost 5 bases at V and 3 bases at J; junction bases unmatched: 5. Germline V gene lookup returns CDR1 SEHNR and CDR2 FQNEAQ (reference sequence). The CDR3, as DNA: TGTGCCAGCAGCCCGACAGGGGGTAACTACGAGCAGTACTTC. As protein: CASSPTGGNYEQYF.

V is TRBV7-6 and J is TRBJ1-2; D gene uncertain. Trimming took off 2 bases at V and 6 bases at J, with 16 bases between the two ends. CDR1 is SGHVS and CDR2 is FNYEAQ in the germline V gene. The length of the CDR3 is 15 residues. The CDR3 region has the DNA TGTGCCAGCAGCTTAAGGGCTGAGATGTTGGATGGCTACACCTTC. Translation gives CASSLRAEMLDGYTF.

The table lists this clonotype with a few counts. The rearrangement joins TRBV27 to TRBJ2-7; TRBD2 matches at 14 bases. Germline CDR1 MNHEY, CDR2 SMNVEV (reference sequence). The junction had 9 bases not matched to a gene; V was cut back by 4 bases and J by 7 bases. The length of the CDR3 is 16 residues. As DNA, the CDR3 is TGTGCCAGCAGTTCCCGCCGACTAGCGGGGGGGCGTGAGCAGTACTTC. This translates into CASSSRRLAGGREQYF.

The chain joins TRBV4-3 to TRBJ2-1; D gene unclear. V lost 0 bases, J lost 2 bases, and 5 bases lay in between. The germline gives CDR1 LGHNA, CDR2 YSLEER. CDR3 length: 14 amino acids. CDR3 amino acids: CASSQERAYNEQFF. The CDR3 bases are TGCGCCAGCAGCCAAGAAAGAGCCTACAATGAGCAGTTCTTC.

This clonotype has just a few counts. This chain connects TRBV13 to TRBJ1-1; D gene uncertain. Per the germline V gene, CDR1 is PRHDT and CDR2 is FYEKMQ (reference sequence). The CDR3 sequence is 15 residues long. V gave up 6 bases and J gave up 4 bases, with 18 bases separating them. CDR3: CASSLTGPLGTEAFF. The CDR3 nucleotides read TGTGCCAGCAGTCTGACGGGCCCTTTGGGCACTGAAGCTTTCTTT.

This clonotype was observed at least ten times. V gene TRBV7-2 combines with J gene TRBJ2-3; tentative D call: TRBD2 (6 bases). Germline CDR1 is SGHTA and CDR2 is FQGNSA. Trimming removed 7 bases at V and 2 bases at J, with 10 bases between. CDR3 length: 13 residues. CDR3 sequence reads: CASNLDYTDTQYF. The CDR3 DNA reads as TGTGCCAGCAACCTGGACTACACAGATACGCAGTATTTT. Full variable domain (rest looked up from reference TRBV7-2 and TRBJ2-3): GAGVSQSPSNKVTEKGKDVELRCDPISGHTALYWYRQSLGQGLEFLIYFQGNSAPDKSGLPSDRFSAERTGGSVSTLTIQRTQQEDSAVYLCASNLDYTDTQYFGPGTRLTVL.

This chain links TRBV6-2 or TRBV6-3 with TRBJ1-2, with D possibly TRBD1 on 5 matching bases. V was cut by 3 bases and J by 6 bases, with 17 bases left in between. The germline CDR1 and CDR2 sequences are MNHEY and SVGEGT. This CDR3 contains 15 residues. The CDR3 bases are TGTGCCAGCAGTTATTCCTCACGGACAATCAATGGCTACACCTTC. Amino acid sequence: CASSYSSRTINGYTF.

This clonotype was counted a few times. This chain uses TRBV2 with TRBJ2-3; D not certain. This CDR3 is built from 12 residues. Germline V gene lookup returns CDR1 SNHLY and CDR2 FYNNEI. Trimming shortened V by 3 bases and J by 6 bases, and 7 bases separated the two germline ends. CDR3 nucleotide sequence: TGTGCCAGCAGTGATCAAGGGGATACGCAGTATTTT. Translated, it gives CASSDQGDTQYF.

The rearrangement uses TRBV6-5 and TRBJ2-3; 14 nucleotides align to TRBD2. J gave up 0 bases and V 8 bases, and 1 base lay outside the gene matches. The CDR3 has 15 residues. Looked up from germline, CDR1 is MNHEY and CDR2 is SVGAGI. The CDR3 sequence: CASRLAGGSTDTQYF. The CDR3 coding sequence is TGTGCCAGCCGACTAGCGGGAGGGAGCACAGATACGCAGTATTTT.

The chain links TRBV7-9 to TRBJ1-2; D remains ambiguous. Germline CDR1 is SEHNR and CDR2 is FQNEAQ (reference sequence). The CDR3 contains 14 residues. Trimming took off 8 bases at V and 2 bases at J, with 15 bases between the two ends. CDR3 residues: CASAYGPANYGYTF. Here the CDR3 DNA reads TGTGCCAGCGCTTACGGTCCAGCGAACTATGGCTACACCTTC.

This clonotype was detected a few times. The V and J genes are TRBV27 and TRBJ1-1; D is undetermined. V was pared by 11 bases and J by 2 bases, with 9 bases between. CDR3 size: 11 residues. CDR1 is MNHEY and CDR2 is SMNVEV in the germline V gene (reference sequence). The CDR3 sequence is CAVQFNTEAFF. The CDR3 DNA sequence: TGTGCCGTACAGTTCAACACTGAAGCTTTCTTT.

The CDR3 nucleotides read TGTGCCAGCAGTTACTGGCAGGGAAGCGTCGATGAGCAGTTCTTC. Translated: CASSYWQGSVDEQFF. The rearrangement joins TRBV6-5 to TRBJ2-1; TRBD1 is a possible D gene (5 bases). Germline V gene lookup returns CDR1 MNHEY and CDR2 SVGAGI. This CDR3 has 15 amino acids. Trimming removed 1 base from V and 8 bases from J, with 15 bases in between.